This T cell receptor (beta chain) stems from a study of CD8+CD57+ T cells in acquired aplastic anemia (dated by TCRdb to the late 2010s). Broadly, across the study: DNA extracted from sorted CD4+ and CD8+ cells had a mean of approximately 3.4 ug, with a range of about 0.18 to 27.4 ug. A CD8+CD57+ expansion meant a frequency higher than the mean frequency seen in healthy subjects. Study-level results and caveats: No significant difference in CD8+ Simpson's diversity was found between patients and healthy controls (P=0.060). Roughly 30 CD8+ CDR3 sequences were found to be shared between patients and controls, but these sequences appeared to be highly expressed in patients and within the immunodominant clones of the patients.

Patients chosen for sequencing had shown expansion of CD8+CD57+ cells by flow cytometry. All patients had severe acquired aplastic anemia diagnosed by International Study of Aplastic Anemia and Agranulocytosis and Camitta criteria. No patient had received any therapy when blood was sampled. The study deep-sequenced TCR repertoires of sorted CD4+ and CD8+ blood T cells from severe aplastic anemia patients and healthy subjects. Patients were enrolled under clinicaltrials.gov protocols 00001620, 01623167, 00001397, 00071045, 00081523 and 00961064 in the USA. Ficoll-Paque density gradient centrifugation was used to isolate peripheral blood mononuclear cells. Before DNA extraction, CD4+ and CD8+ T cells were sorted by FACS or by magnetic beads. In the case of this clonotype: Its target antigen remains unknown. No base-level quality is on record; no much larger clone is a single base apart.

TCR beta VDJ combination and CDR3 sequence profiling used genomic DNA as the template. An Illumina HiSeq 2000 was the platform used for TCR repertoire sequencing. The study's own analysis went as follows. Repertoire assessment relied on Simpson's diversity index, CDR3 size and DJ length profiles, and TRBV/TRBJ rearrangement plots. The most abundant DNA sequence in the deep sequencing data was taken as the immunodominant clone. CDR3 amino acid sequences were screened for sharing across subjects and were compared with published repertoires and the VDJdb database. In-frame beta chains were kept once TCRdb had trimmed the public reads at Q25 with fastp and called clones with MiXCR. Duplicate CDR3 protein sequences are folded into a single record with the most common DNA and genes. The V and J calls reflect TCRdb's pipeline rather than the authors' work. The sample table records around 80,000 distinct CDR3 sequences; approximately 70% of these occur just once. The ten top clones hold 80% to 90% of the sample.

The clonotype originates from a human donor with aplastic anemia. The specimen was sorted CD4+, CD8+, or CD8+CD57+ T cells (not recorded which) from PBMCs.

The CDR3 sequence is CAINRDQGGHGYTF. The DNA is TGTGCCATCAATAGAGACCAGGGGGGCCATGGCTACACCTTC. This chain joins TRBV10-3 to TRBJ1-2; TRBD1 lines up with 7 middle nucleotides. Via the germline V gene, CDR1 is ENHRY and CDR2 SYGVKD. Taken from cysteine to phenylalanine, the CDR3 has 14 residues. Only the CDR3 part of the read is kept: 42 bases, read in frame from the first base. Germline trimming amounts to 7 bases on V and 6 bases on J, with 11 as the count of junction bases outside the gene matches.